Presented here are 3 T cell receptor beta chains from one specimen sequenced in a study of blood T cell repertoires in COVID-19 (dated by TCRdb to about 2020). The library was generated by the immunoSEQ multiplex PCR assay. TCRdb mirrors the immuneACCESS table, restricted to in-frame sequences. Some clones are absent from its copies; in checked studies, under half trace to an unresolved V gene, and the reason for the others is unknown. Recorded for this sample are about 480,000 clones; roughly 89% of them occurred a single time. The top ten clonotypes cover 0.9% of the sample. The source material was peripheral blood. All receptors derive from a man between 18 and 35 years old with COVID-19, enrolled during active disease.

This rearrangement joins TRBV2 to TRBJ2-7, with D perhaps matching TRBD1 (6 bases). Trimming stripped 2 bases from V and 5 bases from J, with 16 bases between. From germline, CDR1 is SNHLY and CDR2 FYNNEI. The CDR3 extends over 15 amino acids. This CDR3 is CASSESVRGLNEQYF. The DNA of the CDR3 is TGTGCCAGCAGTGAAAGTGTCAGGGGATTAAACGAGCAGTACTTC.

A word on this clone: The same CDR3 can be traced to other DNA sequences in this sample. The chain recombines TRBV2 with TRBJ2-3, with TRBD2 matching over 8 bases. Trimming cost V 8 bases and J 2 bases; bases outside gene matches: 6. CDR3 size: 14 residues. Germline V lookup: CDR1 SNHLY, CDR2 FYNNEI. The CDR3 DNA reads TGTGCCAGCTCGGGAGGACTAGCCACAGATACGCAGTATTTT. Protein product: CASSGGLATDTQYF.

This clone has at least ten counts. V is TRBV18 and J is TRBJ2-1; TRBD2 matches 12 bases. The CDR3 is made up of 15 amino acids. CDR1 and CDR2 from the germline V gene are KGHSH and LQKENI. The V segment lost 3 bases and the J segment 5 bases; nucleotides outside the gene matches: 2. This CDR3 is CASSPTSGRNNEQFF. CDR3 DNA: TGTGCCAGCTCACCCACTAGCGGGAGGAACAATGAGCAGTTCTTC.